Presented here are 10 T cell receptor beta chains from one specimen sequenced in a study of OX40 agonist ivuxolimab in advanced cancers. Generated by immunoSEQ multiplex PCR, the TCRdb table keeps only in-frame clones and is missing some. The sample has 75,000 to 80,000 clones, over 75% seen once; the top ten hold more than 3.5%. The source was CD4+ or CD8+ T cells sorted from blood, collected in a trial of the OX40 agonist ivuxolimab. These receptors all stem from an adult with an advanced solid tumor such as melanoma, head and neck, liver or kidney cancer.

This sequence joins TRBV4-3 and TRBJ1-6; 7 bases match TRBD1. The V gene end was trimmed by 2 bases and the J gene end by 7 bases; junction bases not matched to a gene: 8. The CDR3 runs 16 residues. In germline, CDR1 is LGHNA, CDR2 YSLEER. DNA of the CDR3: TGCGCCAGCAGCCAATTGAGGACAGGAGGGAATTCACCCCTCCACTTT. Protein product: CASSQLRTGGNSPLHF.

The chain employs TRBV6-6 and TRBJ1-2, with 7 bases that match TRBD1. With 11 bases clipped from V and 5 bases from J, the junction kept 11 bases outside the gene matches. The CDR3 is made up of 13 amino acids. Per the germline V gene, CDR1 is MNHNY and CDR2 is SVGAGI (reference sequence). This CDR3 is CAGTTGFGYGYTF. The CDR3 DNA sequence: TGTGCCGGAACGACAGGGTTCGGGTATGGCTACACCTTC.

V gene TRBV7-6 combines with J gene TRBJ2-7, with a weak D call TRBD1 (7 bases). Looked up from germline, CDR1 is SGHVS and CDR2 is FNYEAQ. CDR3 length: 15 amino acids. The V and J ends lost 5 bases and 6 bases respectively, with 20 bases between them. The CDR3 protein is CASSPADREESEQYF. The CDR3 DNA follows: TGTGCCAGCAGCCCCGCTGACAGGGAGGAGAGCGAGCAGTACTTC.

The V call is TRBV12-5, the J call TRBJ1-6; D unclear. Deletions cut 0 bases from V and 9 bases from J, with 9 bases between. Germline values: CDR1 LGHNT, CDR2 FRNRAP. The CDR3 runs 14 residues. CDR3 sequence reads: CASGLVNGASPLHF. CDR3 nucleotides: TGTGCTAGTGGTTTGGTAAACGGTGCTTCACCCCTCCACTTT. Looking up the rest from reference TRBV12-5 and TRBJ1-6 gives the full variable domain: DARVTQTPRHKVTEMGQEVTMRCQPILGHNTVFWYRQTMMQGLELLAYFRNRAPLDDSGMPKDRFSAEMPDATLATLKIQPSEPRDSAVYFCASGLVNGASPLHFGNGTRLTVT.

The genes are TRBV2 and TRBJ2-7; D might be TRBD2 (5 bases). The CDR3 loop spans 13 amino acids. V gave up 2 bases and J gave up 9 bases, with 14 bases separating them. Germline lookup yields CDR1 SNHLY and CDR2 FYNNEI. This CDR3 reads CASSEFRGRGQYF. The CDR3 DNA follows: TGTGCCAGCAGTGAATTTAGAGGGAGAGGGCAGTACTTC.

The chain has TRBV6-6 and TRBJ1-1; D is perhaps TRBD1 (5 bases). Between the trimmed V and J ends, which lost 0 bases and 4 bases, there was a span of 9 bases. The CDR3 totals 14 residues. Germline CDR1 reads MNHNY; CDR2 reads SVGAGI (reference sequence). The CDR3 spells CASSYSLGGTEAFF. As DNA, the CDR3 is TGTGCCAGCAGTTACTCCCTTGGGGGCACTGAAGCTTTCTTT.

The DNA for the CDR3 is TGTGCCAGCAGCTTAGATGGGAGGAGGAATGAGCAGTTCTTC. This gives the protein CASSLDGRRNEQFF. J is TRBJ2-1 and V is TRBV7-9; a weak D match, TRBD2 (6 bases). The CDR3 has 14 residues. Germline V lookup: CDR1 SEHNR, CDR2 FQNEAQ (reference sequence). V lost 1 base and J 7 bases, leaving 11 bases between the germline ends.

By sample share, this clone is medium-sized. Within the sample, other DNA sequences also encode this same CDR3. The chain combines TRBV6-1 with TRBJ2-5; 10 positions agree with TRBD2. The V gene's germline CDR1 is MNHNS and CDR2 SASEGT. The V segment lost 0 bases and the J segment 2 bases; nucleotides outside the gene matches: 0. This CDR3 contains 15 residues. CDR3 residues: CASSEASGGQETQYF. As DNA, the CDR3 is TGTGCCAGCAGTGAAGCTAGCGGGGGGCAAGAGACCCAGTACTTC.

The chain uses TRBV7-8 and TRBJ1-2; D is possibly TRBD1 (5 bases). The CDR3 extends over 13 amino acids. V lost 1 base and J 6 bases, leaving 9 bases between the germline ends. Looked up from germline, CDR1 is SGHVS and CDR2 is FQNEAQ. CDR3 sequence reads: CASSLVQGHGYTF. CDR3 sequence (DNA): TGTGCCAGCAGCTTAGTGCAGGGTCATGGCTACACCTTC. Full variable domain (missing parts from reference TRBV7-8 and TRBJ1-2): GAGVSQSPRYKVAKRGQDVALRCDPISGHVSLFWYQQALGQGPEFLTYFQNEAQLDKSGLPSDRFFAERPEGSVSTLKIQRTQQEDSAVYLCASSLVQGHGYTFGSGTRLTVV.

The CDR3 spells CASSHHTSQGRNTYNEQFF. In DNA, the CDR3 is TGCGCCAGCAGCCACCACACCTCACAGGGGCGAAACACCTACAATGAGCAGTTCTTC. The rearrangement uses TRBV5-1 and TRBJ2-1, with 7 nucleotides matching TRBD1. The ends lost 4 bases at V and 2 bases at J; junction bases unmatched: 18. The length of the CDR3 is 19 residues. Germline CDR1 SGHRS, CDR2 YFSETQ.